This T cell receptor beta chain was sequenced for a study of T cell responses to AZD1222 COVID-19 vaccine (dated by TCRdb to about 2021). About the investigation overall: A total of approximately 230 trial participants underwent TCR sequencing, of whom about 200 received two doses of AZD1222 and some 26 received two doses of the MenACWY control vaccine. Trial participants were enrolled into age subgroups of 18-55, 56-69 and 70-plus years, which contained around 140, 26 and 57 TCR-sequenced participants, respectively.

The time point label corresponds to: about 28 days (+/-7) after the second vaccine dose. AZD1222 recipients whose second dose came at about 4 weeks and those whose second dose came at about 12 weeks were combined into one group, since spike-specific TCR depth and breadth did not differ between the two schedules. Vaccinee samples were obtained from the UK trials COV001 and COV002, which included a single-blind randomized controlled phase 2/3 trial of AZD1222 (ChAdOx1 nCoV-19) in healthy adults. For TCRbeta chain sequencing, PBMC samples from trial participants were taken at day 0 and at day 28 after the second dose. Findings and caveats that apply to the study as a whole: The whole spike protein was spanned by vaccine-associated CD4 TCRs, and dominant responses were seen in regions 160-218 and 743-854. After two AZD1222 doses, both the breadth and the depth of spike-specific TCRs were significantly higher than at day 0 and than in MenACWY recipients. Epitopes outside the regions mutated in the B.1.351 and B.1.1.7 variants were reportedly recognized by nearly half of the unique spike-specific TCRs. The 56-69-year group was small, and its depth increase did not reach significance, likely because of low power. Participants were mostly white British and included more females than males, and it was suggested by the authors that clonal diversity may have been underestimated. Conclusions about previously exposed vaccinees are limited, since just five to seven AZD1222 recipients were seropositive for SARS-CoV-2 at baseline. Because no day 14 peak-response samples were available, the repertoires could be characterized only after the peak T cell response.

This clone is a singleton in its sample. This receptor's antigen is unknown. Base qualities were left out, and no much larger clone turns up one base away. Ends trimmed: V by 6 bases, J by 4 bases; bases unmatched to a gene: 9. CDR1 and CDR2, per the germline V gene (reference sequence), are MNHEY and SMNVEV. From its cysteine to its phenylalanine, the CDR3 spans 15 amino acids. Only the CDR3 part of the read is kept: 45 bases, read in frame from the first base. The CDR3 regions of human TCRbeta chains were analyzed by immunosequencing. In the source study's methods: TCRs in the repertoires were compared against a reference library of SARS-CoV-2-specific TCRs that had been generated with the MIRA antigen-specificity platform. Breadth was defined as the fraction of unique TCRs that were SARS-CoV-2-associated. Depth was defined as the fraction of total T cells that were SARS-CoV-2-associated. Using the MIRA data, every spike-specific TCR was mapped to the spike region that the TCR reacted to and assigned to either a CD4 or a CD8 class. Log10-transformed breadth and depth values were compared by one-way ANOVA with Sidak's multiple comparisons tests. Not all clones reach the TCRdb copy of this immuneACCESS table, which keeps in-frame sequences only. Checked studies attribute under half of the gap to unresolved V genes and leave the rest unexplained. Clone size and the V and J calls come from that table; the DNA yielded D and trimming. Recorded for this sample are some 130,000 clones; over 85% of them occurred a single time. The ten largest clones represent 6% to 7% of the sample.

The source is an adult who received the AZD1222 COVID-19 vaccine. The material was peripheral blood, obtained 28 days after the second AZD1222 dose. The rearrangement joined TRBV27 to TRBJ1-2; 9 of the junction bases match TRBD1. The DNA reads TGTGCCAGCAGGCAATGGGGACAGGGCGCCTATGGCTACACCTTC. This codes for CASRQWGQGAYGYTF.